This T cell receptor beta chain was sequenced in a study of Epstein–Barr virus B cells in breast cancer (dated by TCRdb to the early 2020s). As for the study more broadly: Control T cells were grown by the rapid expansion method using irradiated PBMC feeders, soluble OKT3 and IL-2 200 U/ml, and were harvested 10-12 days after stimulation. A single-patient case report was conducted to examine whether the T-cell receptor repertoire in triple-negative breast cancer is shaped by tumor-infiltrating EBV+ B cells. General conclusions and limits of the study: All data were obtained from a single patient, described as a first proof of concept, and generalization is therefore limited.

Deletion took 5 bases off V and 5 bases off J, with a span of 15 bases between the germline ends. As encoded in the germline V gene (reference sequence), CDR1 is SSHAT while CDR2 is FNYEAQ. Counted from cysteine to phenylalanine, this CDR3 has 14 amino acids. The kept DNA is CDR3 alone, 42 bases in frame from the first base. A remark on this clonotype: This clone's antigen is unknown. Base qualities are missing; no much larger clone stands one base away.

Library preparation used 5' RACE. The SMARTer Human TCR a/b Profiling Kit was used to build TCR libraries from RNA, capturing the full V(D)J regions of both the alpha and beta chains. After amplification, the libraries were purified with AMPure XP beads and validated using the DNA 1000 Kit on an Agilent 2100 Bioanalyzer. The libraries were sequenced on an Illumina MiSeq using the 600-cycle v3 reagent kit, which produced 2 x 300 bp paired-end reads. The authors' analysis ran thus. Reads were processed using MiXCR and VDJTools, with non-productive clonotypes removed and clonotypes collapsed by CDR3 amino acid sequence before frequencies were recalculated. Matching of CDR3 sequences to the McPAS-TCR database tolerated a Levenshtein distance of 1, and UpSet plots were generated in R using UpSetR. TCRdb reanalyzed the raw reads on its own, using fastp at Q25 for trimming and MiXCR for clone calling, and kept in-frame beta chains. Each CDR3 protein appears once, grouped with its most common genes and DNA. What appears here as the V and J calls and clone size reflects TCRdb's work, not the paper's. Present in this sample are about 2,000 distinct CDR3 sequences, 14% to 15% of which were seen just once. The ten largest clonotypes hold about 29% of the sample.

RNA was extracted from around 1e5 to 9.1e5 cultured T cells with RNeasy Micro or Mini kits, including on-column DNase digestion, and was checked on an Agilent 2100 Bioanalyzer. What was sequenced was tumor-infiltrating lymphocytes expanded in culture. The receptor chain draws on TRBV7-7 and TRBJ2-5, with the D gene call left open. The sequence was obtained from a woman aged 40 to 55 with triple-negative breast cancer. The CDR3 corresponds to CASSLSSVGETQYF. The DNA sequence follows: TGTGCCAGCAGCCTTTCGTCGGTAGGGGAGACCCAGTACTTC.